These T cell receptor beta chains were read from a single sample in a study of CXCR3-negative and CXCR3-positive naive CD8 T cells. TCRdb re-called the 5' RACE reads and gives one entry per CDR3 protein, without DNA. The sample totals some 39,000 distinct CDR3 sequences; its top ten clones hold under 2%. Material for sequencing was naive CXCR3- CD8+ T cells from blood. All receptors come from a human donor in good health. Some clones in this sample may be carry-over from other donors' samples. CDR3s include the opening cysteine and the closing phenylalanine or tryptophan. The order of the fields is J gene, V gene, clone size, CDR3 protein. Clone size is shown for a subset of rows, as once, few, many or a class of expanded clone.

TRBJ2-3 TRBV20-1 . CSARPPARLAGTDTQYF
TRBJ2-5 TRBV11-2 . CASSSGQEETQYF
TRBJ1-6 TRBV20-1 . CSASIMPGSESSPLHF
TRBJ1-1 TRBV12-5 medium-sized CASGLMGGDRRNTEAFF
TRBJ2-1 TRBV4-1 . CASSQDRETRSRRFF
TRBJ1-1 TRBV27 . CASSYRGYNTEAFF
TRBJ2-1 TRBV27 . CASSVAGGGYNEQFF
TRBJ2-7 TRBV29-1 . CSVETGGPYEQYF
TRBJ1-1 TRBV27 . CASSHSTAVMNTEAFF
TRBJ2-2 TRBV15 . CATSLPANTGELFF
TRBJ1-1 TRBV29-1 . CSVEDVDVGSTEAFF
TRBJ2-7 TRBV7-6 . CASSPGTSDYEQYF
TRBJ2-2 TRBV10-2 medium-sized CASSERVNTGELFF
TRBJ1-4 TRBV7-9 . CASNTARDSNEKLFF
TRBJ2-2 TRBV7-3 . CASSHDSANTGELFF
TRBJ2-7 TRBV4-3 . CASSQRGHSYEQYF
TRBJ1-2 TRBV29-1 . CSAREDYGYTF
TRBJ1-1 TRBV28 . CASRQEVGAFF
TRBJ2-5 TRBV20-1 . CSARGLAGETGVQETQYF
TRBJ2-3 TRBV7-2 . CASSLGPTDSTDTQYF
TRBJ2-3 TRBV29-1 . CSVEVGGRADTQYF
TRBJ2-1 TRBV6-5 . CASSWRGEGNEQFF
TRBJ2-6 TRBV20-1 . CSARDRTGSSGANVLTF
TRBJ2-2 TRBV6-2/TRBV6-3 medium-sized CASRATETGELFF
TRBJ2-7 TRBV3-1 . CASSPLGQGFYEQYF
TRBJ2-5 TRBV20-1 . CSDRGLETQYF
TRBJ1-4 TRBV20-1 . CSASFPGQGANEKLFF
TRBJ1-1 TRBV27 . CASSLSPGVPTEAFF
TRBJ1-1 TRBV6-5 . CASAATGRGTEAFF
TRBJ1-5 TRBV4-3 medium-sized CASSQDYRGSNQPQHF
TRBJ2-7 TRBV24-1 . CATSPRDTLNEQYF
TRBJ2-7 TRBV20-1 . CSARQGHEQYF
TRBJ2-7 TRBV27 . CASSLLGDRSSYEQYF
TRBJ2-5 TRBV6-2/TRBV6-3 . CASTAGTSHETQYF
TRBJ2-7 TRBV20-1 . CSASDQGQEGGEGYEQYF
TRBJ2-1 TRBV28 . CASSPATPEPNEQFF
TRBJ2-2 TRBV29-1 . CSVEKGVYPNTGELFF
TRBJ2-1 TRBV15 . CATSRDSLAESNEQFF
TRBJ2-1 TRBV12-3/TRBV12-4 . CASSLARGTSSNEQFF
TRBJ2-1 TRBV20-1 . CSASGMSSYNEQFF
TRBJ2-1 TRBV29-1 . CSVFFVPPGTGGYNEQFF
TRBJ2-7 TRBV28 . CASSSLGVAVSYEQYF
TRBJ1-2 TRBV25-1 . CASSERRLGGYTF
TRBJ2-7 TRBV27 . CASSLSNDYEQYF
TRBJ2-1 TRBV5-5 . CASSLLAAGLGVNEQFF
TRBJ2-2 TRBV12-3/TRBV12-4 . CASSFGPGGTGELFF
TRBJ2-1 TRBV6-1 . CASSYSHNNEQFF
TRBJ2-7 TRBV7-3 . CASSLLGGANEQYF
TRBJ2-1 TRBV9 . CASSASGQGGFVEQFF
TRBJ2-1 TRBV20-1 . CSARDVAGPSYNEQFF
TRBJ2-2 TRBV27 . CASSLLLGAGELFF
TRBJ2-3 TRBV29-1 . CSVTGTSGFLASTDTQYF
TRBJ2-7 TRBV7-8 . CASSSGTGSYEQYF
TRBJ2-1 TRBV28 . CASSSGTYNEQFF
TRBJ2-7 TRBV29-1 . CSVAGGGQEPYEQYF